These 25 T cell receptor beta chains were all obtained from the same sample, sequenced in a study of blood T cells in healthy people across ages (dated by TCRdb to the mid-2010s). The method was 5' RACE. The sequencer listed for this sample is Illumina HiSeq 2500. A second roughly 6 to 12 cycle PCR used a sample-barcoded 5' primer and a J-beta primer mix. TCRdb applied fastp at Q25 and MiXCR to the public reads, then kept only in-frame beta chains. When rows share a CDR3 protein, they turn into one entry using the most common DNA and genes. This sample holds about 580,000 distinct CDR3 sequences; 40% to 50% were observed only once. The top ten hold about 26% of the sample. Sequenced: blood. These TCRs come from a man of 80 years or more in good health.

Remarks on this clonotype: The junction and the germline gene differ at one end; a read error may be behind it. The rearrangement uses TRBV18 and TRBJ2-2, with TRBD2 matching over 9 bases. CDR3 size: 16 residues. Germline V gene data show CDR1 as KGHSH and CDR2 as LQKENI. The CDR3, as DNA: TGTGCCGGCTCATCCTCTAGCGGGGCGAACACCGGGGAGCTGTTTTTT. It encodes CAGSSSSGANTGELFF. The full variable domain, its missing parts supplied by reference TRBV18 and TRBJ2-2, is NAGVMQNPRHLVRRRGQEARLRCSPMKGHSHVYWYRQLPEEGLKFMVYLQKENIIDESGMPKERFSAEFPKEGPSILRIQQVVRGDSAAYFCAGSSSSGANTGELFFGEGSRLTVL.

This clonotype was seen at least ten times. CDR3 loop: CSVEFVPGGNTEAFF. CDR3 DNA sequence: TGCAGCGTTGAATTCGTACCGGGGGGTAACACTGAAGCTTTCTTT. The chain couples TRBV29-1 to TRBJ1-1, with a tentative D call TRBD1 (5 bases). The V end was cut by 2 bases, the J end by 2 bases, with 15 bases between. Per germline, CDR1 SQVTM and CDR2 ANQGSEA. There are 15 residues in the CDR3.

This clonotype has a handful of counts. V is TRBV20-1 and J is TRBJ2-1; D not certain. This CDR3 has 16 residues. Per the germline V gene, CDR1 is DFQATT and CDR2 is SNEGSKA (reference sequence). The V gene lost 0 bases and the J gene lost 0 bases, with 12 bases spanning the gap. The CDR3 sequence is CSARDAGPSSYNEQFF. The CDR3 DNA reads TGCAGTGCTAGAGATGCAGGCCCTTCCTCCTACAATGAGCAGTTCTTC.

The DNA for the CDR3 is TGTGCCAGCAGCCAAGATCGGCAACGTTACGAGCAGTACTTC. It yields the protein CASSQDRQRYEQYF. The genes are TRBV4-2 and TRBJ2-7, with D hard to call. The germline V gene encodes CDR1 LGHNA and CDR2 YNFKEQ. Trimming left V 0 bases short and J 4 bases short, with 10 bases between. The CDR3 is 14 residues long.

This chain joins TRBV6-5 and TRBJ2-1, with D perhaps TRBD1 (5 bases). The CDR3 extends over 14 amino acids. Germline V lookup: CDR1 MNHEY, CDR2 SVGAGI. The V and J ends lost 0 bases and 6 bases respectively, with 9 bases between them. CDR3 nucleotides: TGTGCCAGCAGTTACTCGCGGACAATCAATGAGCAGTTCTTC. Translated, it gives CASSYSRTINEQFF.

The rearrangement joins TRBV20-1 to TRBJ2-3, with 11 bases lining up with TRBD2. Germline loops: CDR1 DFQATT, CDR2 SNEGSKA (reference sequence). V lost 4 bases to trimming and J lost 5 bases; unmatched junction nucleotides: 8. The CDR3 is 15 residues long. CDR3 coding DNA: TGCAGTGCTACCATCACCGGACTAGCGGGAGATACGCAGTATTTT. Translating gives CSATITGLAGDTQYF.

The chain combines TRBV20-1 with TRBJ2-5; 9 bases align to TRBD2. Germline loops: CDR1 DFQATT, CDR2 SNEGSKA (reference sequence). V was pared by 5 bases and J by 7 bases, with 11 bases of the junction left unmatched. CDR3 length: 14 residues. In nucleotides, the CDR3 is TGCAGTGCTGATAAGCGGGGGGTACAGCGGACCCAGTACTTC. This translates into CSADKRGVQRTQYF.

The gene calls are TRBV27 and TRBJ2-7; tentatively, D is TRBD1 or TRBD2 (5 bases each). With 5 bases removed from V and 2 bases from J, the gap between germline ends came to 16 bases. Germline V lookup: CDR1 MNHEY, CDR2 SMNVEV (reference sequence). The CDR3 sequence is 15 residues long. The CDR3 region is CASSHRGSTTYEQYF. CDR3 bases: TGTGCCAGCAGTCACCGGGGCTCCACAACCTACGAGCAGTACTTC.

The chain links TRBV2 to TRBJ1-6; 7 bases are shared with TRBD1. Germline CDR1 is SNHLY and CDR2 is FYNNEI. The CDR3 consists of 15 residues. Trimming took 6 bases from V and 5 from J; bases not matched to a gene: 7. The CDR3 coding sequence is TGTGCCAGCAGAGACAGGGCAGTCAATAATTCACCCCTCCACTTT. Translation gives CASRDRAVNNSPLHF.

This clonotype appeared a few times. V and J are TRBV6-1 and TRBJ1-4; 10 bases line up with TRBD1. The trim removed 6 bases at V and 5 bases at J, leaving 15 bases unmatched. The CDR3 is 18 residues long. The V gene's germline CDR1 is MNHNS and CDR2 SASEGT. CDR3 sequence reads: CASRDRDPGQGPNEKLFF. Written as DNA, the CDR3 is TGTGCCAGCAGAGACCGGGATCCGGGACAGGGGCCGAATGAAAAACTGTTTTTT.

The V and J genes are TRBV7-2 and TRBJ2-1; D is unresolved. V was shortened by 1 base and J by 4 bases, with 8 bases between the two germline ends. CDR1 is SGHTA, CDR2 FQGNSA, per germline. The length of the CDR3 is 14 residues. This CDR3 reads CASSLGVNYNEQFF. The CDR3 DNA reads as TGTGCCAGCAGCTTAGGGGTGAATTACAATGAGCAGTTCTTC.

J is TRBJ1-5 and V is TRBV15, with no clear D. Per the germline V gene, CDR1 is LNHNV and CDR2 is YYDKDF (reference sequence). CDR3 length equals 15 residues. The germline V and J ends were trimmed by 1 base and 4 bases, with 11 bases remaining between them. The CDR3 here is CATSRAAEINQPQHF. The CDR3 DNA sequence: TGTGCCACCAGCAGAGCCGCAGAAATTAATCAGCCCCAGCATTTT.

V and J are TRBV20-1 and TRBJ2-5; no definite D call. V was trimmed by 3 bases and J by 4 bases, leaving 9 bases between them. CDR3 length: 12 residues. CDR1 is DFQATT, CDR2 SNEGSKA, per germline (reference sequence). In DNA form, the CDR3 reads TGCAGTGCTAGGGCCCCAAGAGAGACCCAGTACTTC. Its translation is CSARAPRETQYF.

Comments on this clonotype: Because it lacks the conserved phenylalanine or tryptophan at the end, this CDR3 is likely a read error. This CDR3 reads CASSWTSGGYNEQFL. The CDR3 DNA reads TGTGCCAGTAGCTGGACTAGCGGAGGGTACAATGAGCAGTTCTTA. The V and J genes are TRBV7-2 and TRBJ2-1; TRBD2 aligns across 10 bases. The CDR3 is 15 residues long. Germline-derived CDR1 and CDR2 are SGHTA and FQGNSA.

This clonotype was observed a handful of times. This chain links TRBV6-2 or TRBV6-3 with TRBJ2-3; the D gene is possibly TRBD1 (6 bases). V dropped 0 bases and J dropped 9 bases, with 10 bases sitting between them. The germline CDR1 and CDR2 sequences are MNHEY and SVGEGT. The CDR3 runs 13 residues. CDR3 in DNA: TGTGCCAGCAGTTACTCGGACAGAAGGACGCAGTATTTT. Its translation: CASSYSDRRTQYF.

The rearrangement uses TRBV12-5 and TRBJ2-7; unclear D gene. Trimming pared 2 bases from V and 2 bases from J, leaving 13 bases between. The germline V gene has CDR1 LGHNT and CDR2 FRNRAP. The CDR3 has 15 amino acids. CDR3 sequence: CASGLLVEPTYEQYF. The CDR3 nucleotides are TGTGCTAGTGGTTTGCTGGTGGAGCCGACCTACGAGCAGTACTTC.

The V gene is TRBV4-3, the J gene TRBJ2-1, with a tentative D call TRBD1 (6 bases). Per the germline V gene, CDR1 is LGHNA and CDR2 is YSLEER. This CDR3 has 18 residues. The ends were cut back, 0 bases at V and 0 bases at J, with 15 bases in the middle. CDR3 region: CASSQEESRGSSYNEQFF. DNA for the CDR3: TGCGCCAGCAGCCAAGAGGAATCGAGGGGGAGCTCCTACAATGAGCAGTTCTTC.

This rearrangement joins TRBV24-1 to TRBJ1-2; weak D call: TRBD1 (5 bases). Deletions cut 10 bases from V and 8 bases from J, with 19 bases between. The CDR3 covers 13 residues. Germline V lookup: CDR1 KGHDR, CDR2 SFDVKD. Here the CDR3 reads CATDSREGNGYTF. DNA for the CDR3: TGTGCCACAGACTCCCGGGAGGGGAACGGCTACACCTTC.

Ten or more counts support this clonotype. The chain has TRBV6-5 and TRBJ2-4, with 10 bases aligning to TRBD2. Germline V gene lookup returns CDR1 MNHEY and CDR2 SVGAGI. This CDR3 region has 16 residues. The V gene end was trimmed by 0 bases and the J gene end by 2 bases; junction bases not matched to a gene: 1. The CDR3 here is CASSYSSGGTKNIQYF. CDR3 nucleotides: TGTGCCAGCAGTTACTCTAGCGGGGGGACCAAAAACATTCAGTACTTC.

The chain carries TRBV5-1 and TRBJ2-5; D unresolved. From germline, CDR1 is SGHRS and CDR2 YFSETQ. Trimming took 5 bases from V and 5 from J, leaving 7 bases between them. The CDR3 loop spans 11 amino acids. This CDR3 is CASRVAETQYF. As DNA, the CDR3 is TGCGCCAGCAGGGTCGCGGAGACCCAGTACTTC.

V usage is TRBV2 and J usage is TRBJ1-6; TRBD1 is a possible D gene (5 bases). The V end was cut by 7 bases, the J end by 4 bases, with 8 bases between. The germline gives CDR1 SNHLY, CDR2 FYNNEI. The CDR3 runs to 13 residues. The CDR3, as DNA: TGTGCCAGCAAACAGGATTATAATTCACCCCTCCACTTT. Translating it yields CASKQDYNSPLHF.

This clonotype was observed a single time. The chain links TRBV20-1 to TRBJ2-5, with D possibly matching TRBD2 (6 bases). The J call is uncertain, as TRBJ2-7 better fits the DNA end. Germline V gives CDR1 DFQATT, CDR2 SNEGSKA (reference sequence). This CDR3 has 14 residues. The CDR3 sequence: CSASPSGEAYEQYF. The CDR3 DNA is TGCAGTGCTAGCCCCTCGGGGGAGGCCTACGAGCAGTACTTC.

The CDR3 loop reads CSVGPSNTGELFF. The DNA for the CDR3 is TGCAGCGTTGGACCATCGAACACCGGGGAGCTGTTTTTT. V gene TRBV29-1 combines with J gene TRBJ2-2, with no clear D. V dropped 4 bases and J dropped 0 bases, with 6 bases sitting between them. The CDR3 is made up of 13 amino acids. Germline values: CDR1 SQVTM, CDR2 ANQGSEA.

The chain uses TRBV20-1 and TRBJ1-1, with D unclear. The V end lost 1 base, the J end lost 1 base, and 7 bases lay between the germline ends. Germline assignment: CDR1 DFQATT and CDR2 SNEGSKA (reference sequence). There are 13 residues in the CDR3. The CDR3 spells CSARAPTNTEAFF. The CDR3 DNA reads TGCAGTGCTAGAGCCCCCACGAACACTGAAGCTTTCTTT.

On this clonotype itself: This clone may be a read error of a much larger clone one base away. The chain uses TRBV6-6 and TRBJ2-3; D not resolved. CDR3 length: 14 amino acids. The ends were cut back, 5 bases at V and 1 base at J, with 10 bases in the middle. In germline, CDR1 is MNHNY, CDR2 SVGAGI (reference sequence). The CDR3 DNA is TGTGCCAGCAGTGACGGGCTAGGCACAGATACGCAGTATTTT. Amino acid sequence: CASSDGLGTDTQYF.